What follows are 20 T cell receptor beta chains derived from one specimen sequenced in a study of cytomegalovirus exposure and HLA in healthy donors. In the PCR, 60 Vbeta and 13 Jbeta primers were used. Repertoires were generated with immunoSEQ multiplex PCR, while TCRdb's copy carries only in-frame clones and drops some. The sample lists 100,000 or so clones, approximately 80% seen once, with roughly 5.7% in the top ten. Sequenced sample: PBMCs. Receptors were obtained from a male donor in good health and CMV-seronegative.

V gene TRBV9 combines with J gene TRBJ2-1, with 8 bases identical to TRBD1. This CDR3 spans 13 amino acids. Trimming at V came to 4 bases and at J to 5 bases, leaving 2 bases not matched to a gene. The germline V gene encodes CDR1 SGDLS and CDR2 YYNGEE. The CDR3 sequence: CASSQDRDNEQFF. In nucleotides, the CDR3 is TGTGCCAGCAGCCAGGACAGGGACAATGAGCAGTTCTTC.

The rearrangement links TRBV7-7 to TRBJ2-1; TRBD2 agrees at 9 bases. The CDR3 runs 18 residues. J was trimmed by 7 bases and V by 4 bases; bases with no gene match: 17. Germline V lookup: CDR1 SSHAT, CDR2 FNYEAQ (reference sequence). This CDR3 reads CASSSPRGSGRCGNEQFF. DNA for the CDR3: TGTGCCAGCAGCTCCCCGCGGGGGAGCGGGAGGTGTGGTAATGAGCAGTTCTTC.

The chain uses TRBV7-9 and TRBJ1-2, with no clear D. Germline CDR1 is SEHNR and CDR2 is FQNEAQ (reference sequence). The CDR3 has 11 amino acids. The germline V and J ends were trimmed by 1 base and 8 bases, with 5 bases remaining between them. The CDR3 reads CASSLVSGYTF. In nucleotides, the CDR3 is TGTGCCAGCAGCTTAGTTAGCGGCTACACCTTC.

The gene calls are TRBV29-1 and TRBJ2-1; unclear D gene. The CDR3 has 11 amino acids. Trimming stripped 3 bases from V and 4 bases from J, with 4 bases between. CDR1 and CDR2 (germline): SQVTM, ANQGSEA. CDR3 coding DNA: TGCAGCGTTGACAGTTACAATGAGCAGTTCTTC. It translates to CSVDSYNEQFF.

This clone has more than one count but fewer than ten. The rearrangement uses TRBV5-1 and TRBJ2-3; D call uncertain. V was clipped by 5 bases and J by 2 bases, with 12 bases between them. The CDR3 length is 14 residues. Germline lookup yields CDR1 SGHRS and CDR2 YFSETQ. The CDR3 sequence is CASRRGQSTDTQYF. As DNA, the CDR3 is TGCGCCAGCAGAAGAGGCCAGTCCACAGATACGCAGTATTTT.

There are a few counts of this clone. The chain joins TRBV2 to TRBJ2-3; the D gene is possibly TRBD2 (6 bases). The CDR3 length is 15 residues. Trimming took off 4 bases at V and 6 bases at J, with 17 bases between the two ends. In germline, CDR1 is SNHLY, CDR2 FYNNEI. DNA for the CDR3: TGTGCCAGCAGTGTAGGGACGGGAGTTGTTGATACGCAGTATTTT. It translates to CASSVGTGVVDTQYF.

This chain links TRBV7-9 with TRBJ2-6; no definite D call. The CDR3 is made up of 15 amino acids. Germline loops: CDR1 SEHNR, CDR2 FQNEAQ (reference sequence). Trimming removed 3 bases at V and 4 bases at J, with 10 bases between. CDR3 coding DNA: TGTGCCAGCAGCTTGGTGCTAGGCGGGGCCAACGTCCTGACTTTC. This gives the protein CASSLVLGGANVLTF.

This clone was recorded a few times. The J gene is TRBJ1-4, the V gene TRBV4-1; D is unclear. The germline CDR1 and CDR2 sequences are MGHRA and YSYEKL. V was clipped by 0 bases and J by 3 bases, with 11 bases between them. CDR3 length equals 16 residues. This CDR3 is CASSQEITVSNEKLFF. Written as DNA, the CDR3 is TGCGCCAGCAGCCAAGAAATTACAGTGTCTAATGAAAAACTGTTTTTT.

This clone was seen a few times. This chain connects TRBV27 to TRBJ2-5, with 8 bases fitting TRBD2. V shed 5 bases and J 4 bases; nucleotides not matched to a gene: 6. CDR1 and CDR2 (germline): MNHEY, SMNVEV (reference sequence). The CDR3 covers 14 residues. This CDR3 reads CASSTGLARETQYF. The DNA of the CDR3 is TGTGCCAGCAGTACTGGACTAGCTAGAGAGACCCAGTACTTC.

This clone came up once. CDR3 loop: CASSINSYNEQFF. In nucleotides, the CDR3 is TGTGCCAGTAGTATAAACTCGTACAATGAGCAGTTCTTC. The chain has TRBV19 and TRBJ2-1, with D uncertain. The germline gives CDR1 LNHDA, CDR2 SQIVND (reference sequence). The CDR3 extends over 13 amino acids. V lost 2 bases to trimming and J lost 4 bases, with 6 bases between them.

This clone showed up just once. The V call is TRBV6-1, the J call TRBJ2-7; TRBD2 agrees at 13 bases. The CDR3 runs 15 residues. Germline lookup yields CDR1 MNHNS and CDR2 SASEGT. V was pared by 3 bases and J by 2 bases, with 1 base of the junction left unmatched. The CDR3 protein is CASSEGLAGPYEQYF. CDR3 coding DNA: TGTGCCAGCAGTGAGGGACTAGCGGGACCCTACGAGCAGTACTTC.

The chain combines TRBV5-1 with TRBJ2-3, with TRBD1 matching 8 bases. Per the germline V gene, CDR1 is SGHRS and CDR2 is YFSETQ. The CDR3 consists of 14 residues. V lost 3 bases to trimming and J lost 2 bases; unmatched junction nucleotides: 2. The CDR3 sequence: CASSSDRDTDTQYF. The CDR3 coding sequence is TGCGCCAGCAGCTCGGACAGGGACACAGATACGCAGTATTTT.

This chain links TRBV5-3 with TRBJ2-7, with a weak D call TRBD1 (5 bases). TRBV5-3 is designated an ORF whose function remains uncertain. Trimming removed 4 bases from V and 2 bases from J, with 13 bases in between. The CDR3 is 14 amino acids. The CDR3 bases are TGTGCCAGAAGCCCCTTCGACAGACCCTACGAGCAGTACTTC. As protein: CARSPFDRPYEQYF.

The CDR3 DNA sequence: TGTGCCAGCTCACCCCGGTTGGAGGGCCAAGAGACCCAGTACTTC. Translating it yields CASSPRLEGQETQYF. The chain joins TRBV18 to TRBJ2-5; D possibly corresponds to TRBD2 (6 bases). Trimming removed 3 bases at V and 1 base at J, with 12 bases between. Germline V gives CDR1 KGHSH, CDR2 LQKENI. The CDR3 contains 15 residues.

This clone has more than one count but fewer than ten. The chain's CDR3 is CASRGGGPYEQYF. The DNA for the CDR3 is TGTGCCAGCCGCGGTGGAGGACCCTACGAGCAGTACTTC. The V call is TRBV6-5, the J call TRBJ2-5, with D maybe TRBD2 (5 bases). Judging by the DNA end, TRBJ2-7 fits better; the J call may be wrong. Germline V gene data show CDR1 as MNHEY and CDR2 as SVGAGI. CDR3 length equals 13 residues.

As regards this clone: Compared with germline, one end of the junction differs, possibly owing to a read error. CDR3 sequence: CASSLSSGGNEKLFF. DNA for the CDR3: TGTGCCAGCAGTCTATCCTCGGGGGGAAATGAAAAACTGTTTTTT. This chain links TRBV27 with TRBJ1-4; TRBD1 might be the D (5 bases). The CDR3 is made up of 15 amino acids. CDR1 and CDR2 (germline): MNHEY, SMNVEV (reference sequence).

This sequence joins TRBV13 and TRBJ2-7; 7 nucleotides align to TRBD2. This CDR3 comprises 12 residues. Germline V CDR1 and CDR2: PRHDT, FYEKMQ (reference sequence). Losses at the gene ends were 3 bases for V and 4 bases for J; bases not matched to a gene: 0. As DNA, the CDR3 is TGTGCCAGCAGCTTGGGGGGGTACGAGCAGTACTTC. Protein sequence: CASSLGGYEQYF.

V usage is TRBV28 and J usage is TRBJ1-5; TRBD1 might be the D (5 bases). The CDR3 loop spans 14 amino acids. Germline V gives CDR1 MDHEN, CDR2 SYDVKM. V lost 6 bases and J lost 7, with 16 bases in between. The CDR3 sequence: CASSPRSGEQPQHF. The CDR3 DNA sequence: TGTGCCAGCAGCCCTAGATCGGGGGAACAGCCCCAGCATTTT.

This clone showed up just once. The CDR3 spells CASSFGRGDTEAFF. As DNA, the CDR3 is TGTGCCAGCAGCTTCGGGCGGGGGGACACTGAAGCTTTCTTT. The chain combines TRBV5-8 with TRBJ1-1; weak D call: TRBD1 (5 bases). V was shortened by 2 bases and J by 3 bases, with 11 bases between the two germline ends. The CDR3 covers 14 residues. The germline gives CDR1 SGHTS, CDR2 YDEGEE.

This clone was recorded only once. The genes are TRBV7-2 and TRBJ2-3; D is possibly TRBD2 (6 bases). CDR1 is SGHTA and CDR2 is FQGNSA in the germline V gene. The CDR3 sequence is 15 residues long. Trimming took 5 bases from V and 5 from J, leaving 17 bases between them. The DNA for the CDR3 is TGTGCCAGCAGCGCCAGACTAGGAGGGAGAGATACGCAGTATTTT. Translated, it gives CASSARLGGRDTQYF.